The clone carrying this T cell receptor (beta chain) has just one count. Its cognate antigen is unknown. This sample stems from a study of cytomegalovirus exposure and HLA in healthy donors. Study-wide results and caveats: Later genetic work tied a missense DCLRE1C variant to beta-chain V and J trimming.

The germline gives CDR1 LNHDA, CDR2 SQIVND (reference sequence). This CDR3 has 15 amino acids. With 6 bases clipped from V and 6 bases from J, the junction kept 7 bases outside the gene matches. PCR employed 60 Vbeta and 13 Jbeta primers. The method was immunoSEQ multiplex PCR; TCRdb's version includes in-frame clones alone and lacks a portion of them. This sample has around 250,000 clones, with around nine tenths found just once. The material sequenced was PBMCs. The V gene is TRBV19, the J gene TRBJ2-1; 11 positions agree with TRBD1. The sequence came from a girl aged 2 to 10 in good health and CMV-seronegative. CDR3 protein: CASSLGQGAGNEQFF. Written as DNA, the CDR3 is TGTGCCAGTAGCCTCGGACAGGGGGCTGGCAATGAGCAGTTCTTC.